This passage covers 32 T cell receptor beta chains from one sample sequenced in a study of T-cell reconstitution after alpha-beta-depleted transplantation in children. Preparation of the TCRbeta library was carried out with unique molecular identifiers. In TCRdb, the PCR reads were re-called with MiXCR into one record per CDR3 protein. Of a few hundred thousand distinct CDR3 sequences in the sample, over 10% are singletons; the top ten hold about 2.2%. This material consisted of PBMCs, mostly from graft donor cells, taken 360 days after TCRalphabeta/CD19-depleted stem cell transplant. All receptors derive from a male patient aged 10 to 17 who had a stem cell transplant for acute myeloid leukemia, so the T cells may come from the graft donor.

This clonotype was observed many times. CDR3: CASSHLGGGFNTGELFF. CDR3 sequence (DNA): TGTGCCAGTAGTCACCTTGGGGGGGGCTTTAACACCGGGGAGCTGTTTTTT. The chain joins TRBV19 to TRBJ2-2; a possible D gene is TRBD2 (7 bases). V lost 5 bases, J lost 2 bases, and 18 bases lay in between. The length of the CDR3 is 17 residues. CDR1 is LNHDA and CDR2 is SQIVND in the germline V gene (reference sequence).

J is TRBJ2-1 and V is TRBV7-3; D is unresolved. This CDR3 is 14 amino acids long. Trimming left V 0 bases short and J 7 bases short, with 10 bases between. Germline V gene data show CDR1 as SGHTA and CDR2 as FQGTGA. In nucleotides, the CDR3 is TGTGCCAGCAGCTTAACTCTGGAGTCGAATGAGCAGTTCTTC. Protein sequence: CASSLTLESNEQFF. Drawing the rest from reference TRBV7-3 and TRBJ2-1, the complete variable domain is GAGVSQTPSNKVTEKGKYVELRCDPISGHTALYWYRQSLGQGPEFLIYFQGTGAADDSGLPNDRFFAVRPEGSVSTLKIQRTERGDSAVYLCASSLTLESNEQFFGPGTRLTVL.

There are a few counts of this clonotype. This chain uses TRBV20-1 with TRBJ2-2; TRBD1 aligns across 12 bases. This CDR3 is built from 17 residues. Germline V lookup: CDR1 DFQATT, CDR2 SNEGSKA (reference sequence). V lost 0 bases and J lost 5; bases outside the gene matches: 7. In nucleotides, the CDR3 is TGCAGTGCTAGAGAGTTAGGGACAGGGGGCCAGACCGGGGAGCTGTTTTTT. Translation gives CSARELGTGGQTGELFF.

This chain connects TRBV19 to TRBJ2-5; tentatively, D is TRBD1 (6 bases). The CDR3 totals 14 residues. V was trimmed by 7 bases and J by 2 bases, leaving 14 bases between them. Germline loops: CDR1 LNHDA, CDR2 SQIVND (reference sequence). DNA of the CDR3: TGTGCCAGTACCCTGGACAGATGGCAAGAGACCCAGTACTTC. It is translated as CASTLDRWQETQYF. Full variable domain (remainder filled in from reference TRBV19 and TRBJ2-5): DGGITQSPKYLFRKEGQNVTLSCEQNLNHDAMYWYRQDPGQGLRLIYYSQIVNDFQKGDIAEGYSVSREKKESFPLTVTSAQKNPTAFYLCASTLDRWQETQYFGPGTRLLVL.

There are many counts of this clonotype. The chain carries TRBV5-1 and TRBJ2-2; 13 nucleotides agree with TRBD2. The CDR3 length is 19 residues. CDR1 and CDR2 (germline): SGHRS, YFSETQ. The J segment lost 1 base and the V segment lost 0 bases, leaving 6 bases of the junction unmatched. CDR3 nucleotides: TGCGCCAGCAGCTTGGCCCTGGGACTAGCGGGGTTGAACACCGGGGAGCTGTTTTTT. This gives the protein CASSLALGLAGLNTGELFF.

The rearrangement links TRBV28 to TRBJ2-7; TRBD1 matches at 7 bases. Germline V gene data show CDR1 as MDHEN and CDR2 as SYDVKM. The CDR3 extends over 13 amino acids. Germline trimming cut 6 bases from V and 0 bases from J; bases unmatched to any gene: 2. The CDR3 DNA reads TGTGCCAGCAGGGGGACAGTCTCCTACGAGCAGTACTTC. Encoded protein: CASRGTVSYEQYF.

Details on this clonotype: Germline and junction disagree at one end, which may indicate a read error. V gene TRBV6-5 combines with J gene TRBJ2-7; 8 nucleotides line up with TRBD2. The germline CDR1 and CDR2 sequences are MNHEY and SVGAGI. This CDR3 has 13 amino acids. The CDR3 DNA reads TGTGCCAGCAGTTACTCGATGGCGGGACTAGTGGTATTC. This codes for CASSYSMAGLVVF.

The V and J genes are TRBV28 and TRBJ2-1; TRBD2 matches 11 bases. V lost 6 bases, J lost 9 bases, and 13 bases stayed unmatched. The CDR3 length is 16 residues. Germline assignment: CDR1 MDHEN and CDR2 SYDVKM. The chain's CDR3 is CASSPQVSGRGREQFF. The CDR3 nucleotides read TGTGCCAGCAGCCCCCAGGTTAGCGGGAGGGGCCGTGAGCAGTTCTTC.

This clonotype was seen at least ten times. The chain employs TRBV15 and TRBJ2-1, with D possibly matching TRBD2 (6 bases). The CDR3 runs to 16 residues. The V and J ends lost 8 bases and 1 base respectively, with 18 bases between them. The germline gives CDR1 LNHNV, CDR2 YYDKDF (reference sequence). The CDR3 reads CATAGLRFRSYNEQFF. The CDR3 nucleotides read TGTGCCACCGCGGGACTCCGGTTTAGGTCCTACAATGAGCAGTTCTTC.

The genes are TRBV7-2 and TRBJ2-5, with TRBD2 matching over 9 bases. CDR1 SGHTA and CDR2 FQGNSA come from the germline V gene. The CDR3 consists of 16 residues. J gave up 4 bases and V 1 base, and 7 bases lay outside the gene matches. The CDR3 region is CASSLGIAGVGETQYF. For the CDR3, the DNA is TGTGCCAGCAGCTTAGGTATAGCGGGAGTCGGAGAGACCCAGTACTTC.

This clonotype has just a few counts. The chain is built from TRBV28 and TRBJ2-7; a possible D gene is TRBD2 (5 bases). The CDR3 loop spans 14 amino acids. V was clipped by 7 bases and J by 1 base, with 14 bases between them. Germline V gene sequence: CDR1 MDHEN, CDR2 SYDVKM. The CDR3 nucleotides are TGTGCCAGCAATGAAGCGGAGCGTTCCTACGAGCAGTACTTC. Translated: CASNEAERSYEQYF. Full variable domain (rest looked up from reference TRBV28 and TRBJ2-7): DVKVTQSSRYLVKRTGEKVFLECVQDMDHENMFWYRQDPGLGLRLIYFSYDVKMKEKGDIPEGYSVSREKKERFSLILESASTNQTSMYLCASNEAERSYEQYFGPGTRLTVT.

The rearrangement links TRBV28 to TRBJ1-1; 8 bases are shared with TRBD1. From germline, CDR1 is MDHEN and CDR2 SYDVKM. V shed 5 bases, J shed 4 bases, and the junction held 6 bases outside the gene matches. The CDR3 is 14 residues long. In DNA, the CDR3 is TGTGCCAGCAGTACAAGACAGGGGTTCACTGAAGCTTTCTTT. Protein sequence: CASSTRQGFTEAFF.

V gene TRBV15 combines with J gene TRBJ2-1, with 9 bases that match TRBD2. V was clipped by 0 bases and J by 7 bases; unmatched bases: 13. The CDR3 totals 18 residues. CDR1 LNHNV and CDR2 YYDKDF come from the germline V gene (reference sequence). CDR3 amino acids: CATSREIPHSGSKNEQFF. CDR3 DNA: TGTGCCACCAGCAGAGAGATCCCCCATAGCGGGAGTAAGAATGAGCAGTTCTTC. Filled out from reference TRBV15 and TRBJ2-1, the complete variable domain reads DAMVIQNPRYQVTQFGKPVTLSCSQTLNHNVMYWYQQKSSQAPKLLFHYYDKDFNNEADTPDNFQSRRPNTSFCFLDIRSPGLGDTAMYLCATSREIPHSGSKNEQFFGPGTRLTVL.

V is TRBV20-1 and J is TRBJ2-3; 7 bases match TRBD2. Trimming at V came to 2 bases and at J to 7 bases, leaving 9 bases not matched to a gene. CDR3 length: 14 residues. Germline V lookup: CDR1 DFQATT, CDR2 SNEGSKA (reference sequence). The CDR3 DNA is TGCAGTGCTAGAAACACTAGCGCGTTCAATACGCAGTATTTT. Protein product: CSARNTSAFNTQYF.

There are a few counts of this clonotype. The chain couples TRBV29-1 to TRBJ2-1; 10 nucleotides line up with TRBD2. The CDR3 contains 13 residues. CDR1 and CDR2 from the germline V gene are SQVTM and ANQGSEA. V dropped 7 bases and J dropped 7; count of bases not matched to a gene: 7. The CDR3, as DNA: TGCAGCGCCGCGACTAGCGGGTTAAATGAGCAGTTCTTC. This gives the protein CSAATSGLNEQFF.

This clonotype was counted only a few times. V usage is TRBV6-2 or TRBV6-3 and J usage is TRBJ2-4, with TRBD1 matching 7 bases. Germline V CDR1 and CDR2: MNHEY, SVGEGT. The CDR3 is made up of 16 amino acids. J lost 7 bases, V lost 0 bases, and 9 bases had no gene match. CDR3 sequence: CASSYSAPDRENIQYF. Here the CDR3 DNA reads TGTGCCAGCAGTTACTCGGCCCCAGACAGGGAGAACATTCAGTACTTC.

The chain's CDR3 is CASSSRPHHLTSSPYNEQFF. The CDR3 nucleotides read TGTGCCAGCAGCTCCCGCCCTCATCACCTGACTAGTAGCCCCTACAATGAGCAGTTCTTC. J is TRBJ2-1 and V is TRBV7-3, with TRBD2 as a possible D gene (6 bases). Trimming took off 4 bases at V and 2 bases at J, with 27 bases between the two ends. Germline-derived CDR1 and CDR2 are SGHTA and FQGTGA. The CDR3 covers 20 residues.

V and J are TRBV20-1 and TRBJ2-5; 8 bases match TRBD1. This CDR3 is 15 amino acids long. Germline V gene lookup returns CDR1 DFQATT and CDR2 SNEGSKA (reference sequence). The CDR3 protein is CRAHLGQGLRETQYF. The CDR3 region has the DNA TGCAGGGCCCACCTCGGACAGGGACTCCGAGAGACCCAGTACTTC.

Many counts were recorded for this clonotype. This chain joins TRBV29-1 and TRBJ2-1; D gene ambiguous. The CDR3 consists of 14 residues. V was pared by 6 bases and J by 0 bases, with 12 bases between. Germline V gene lookup returns CDR1 SQVTM and CDR2 ANQGSEA. The CDR3 nucleotides read TGCAGCGTCAGAGGCTACCTCTCCTACAATGAGCAGTTCTTC. Translating gives CSVRGYLSYNEQFF.

This chain connects TRBV7-6 to TRBJ2-3; TRBD1 is a possible D gene (5 bases). V lost 4 bases and J lost 6, with 11 bases in between. The CDR3 is 13 amino acids. Germline assignment: CDR1 SGHVS and CDR2 FNYEAQ. CDR3 DNA: TGTGCCAGCAGCTCACAGGTTGGGGATACGCAGTATTTT. Translated: CASSSQVGDTQYF.

This clonotype was counted ten times or more. The chain combines TRBV6-2 or TRBV6-3 with TRBJ2-1, with D hard to call. V was trimmed by 2 bases and J by 15 bases, leaving 8 bases between them. There are 10 residues in the CDR3. CDR1 MNHEY and CDR2 SVGEGT come from the germline V gene. Here the CDR3 reads CASSYGQRFF. The DNA of the CDR3 is TGTGCCAGCAGTTACGGTCAGCGGTTCTTC.

This clonotype occurred a few times. V usage is TRBV9 and J usage is TRBJ2-1, with 7 bases aligning to TRBD2. The CDR3 sequence is 16 residues long. The V gene's germline CDR1 is SGDLS and CDR2 YYNGEE. With 3 bases clipped from V and 0 bases from J, the junction kept 6 bases outside the gene matches. The CDR3 nucleotides are TGTGCCAGCAGCGGGGGACTACTTTTCTCCTACAATGAGCAGTTCTTC. Translating gives CASSGGLLFSYNEQFF.

This clonotype was detected many times. This chain connects TRBV20-1 to TRBJ2-7; 9 nucleotides line up with TRBD1. The germline gives CDR1 DFQATT, CDR2 SNEGSKA (reference sequence). This CDR3 has 12 amino acids. CDR3 coding DNA: TGCAGCGCAGGACAGGGGAGCTACGAGCAGTACTTC. Protein product: CSAGQGSYEQYF.

The chain is built from TRBV28 and TRBJ2-7; D ambiguous. V was cut by 0 bases and J by 2 bases, with 8 bases left in between. Germline lookup yields CDR1 MDHEN and CDR2 SYDVKM. CDR3 size: 14 residues. In DNA form, the CDR3 reads TGTGCCAGCAGTTTATGGGCACGGGCCTACGAGCAGTACTTC. Amino acids: CASSLWARAYEQYF.

The chain has TRBV29-1 and TRBJ2-2; possible D gene TRBD2, 5 bases. With 5 bases removed from V and 4 bases from J, the gap between germline ends came to 17 bases. The CDR3 is 15 amino acids. Germline assignment: CDR1 SQVTM and CDR2 ANQGSEA. Written as DNA, the CDR3 is TGCAGCGTTCTTAAGGTGAAAGGGAGCACCGGGGAGCTGTTTTTT. It translates to CSVLKVKGSTGELFF.

The chain uses TRBV5-1 and TRBJ2-1, with TRBD2 matching over 7 bases. CDR1 is SGHRS and CDR2 is YFSETQ in the germline V gene. V trimming: 0 bases; J trimming: 8 bases; junction bases outside the gene matches: 8. The CDR3 is 15 residues long. The DNA for the CDR3 is TGCGCCAGCAGCTTGGATCTGCGGGAGAGAGATGAGCAGTTCTTC. This translates into CASSLDLRERDEQFF.

This chain joins TRBV11-2 and TRBJ2-3; possibly TRBD2 for D (5 bases). CDR1 SGHAT and CDR2 FQNNGV come from the germline V gene. V was pared by 4 bases and J by 2 bases, with 16 bases between. The CDR3 is 16 residues long. The CDR3 DNA reads TGTGCCAGCAGCTCTATCGCGGGTAGCTCCACAGATACGCAGTATTTT. This translates into CASSSIAGSSTDTQYF.

The table lists this clonotype with many counts. This rearrangement joins TRBV20-1 to TRBJ1-1, with 7 bases aligning to TRBD1. Per the germline V gene, CDR1 is DFQATT and CDR2 is SNEGSKA (reference sequence). The CDR3 has 14 amino acids. The ends lost 7 bases at V and 1 base at J; junction bases unmatched: 9. CDR3 in amino acids: CSVKTGIENTEAFF. DNA of the CDR3: TGCAGTGTGAAGACAGGGATCGAGAACACTGAAGCTTTCTTT.

The chain links TRBV29-1 to TRBJ1-4, with D hard to call. In germline, CDR1 is SQVTM, CDR2 ANQGSEA. The CDR3 loop spans 10 amino acids. The ends were cut back, 5 bases at V and 4 bases at J, with 2 bases in the middle. The CDR3 sequence is CSVFNEKLFF. CDR3 nucleotides: TGCAGCGTTTTTAATGAAAAACTGTTTTTT.

This clonotype was observed once. V and J are TRBV28 and TRBJ2-1, with D tentatively TRBD2 (6 bases). Per the germline V gene, CDR1 is MDHEN and CDR2 is SYDVKM. V was clipped by 10 bases and J by 7 bases, with 20 bases between them. This CDR3 spans 14 amino acids. CDR3 nucleotide sequence: TGTGCCAACCTACTAGCTCCGGAGGGTAATGAGCAGTTCTTC. The encoded protein is CANLLAPEGNEQFF.

This rearrangement joins TRBV4-3 to TRBJ1-1; D not resolved. Germline values: CDR1 LGHNA, CDR2 YSLEER. The CDR3 length is 14 residues. Deletions cut 0 bases from V and 3 bases from J, with 8 bases between. CDR3 loop: CASSQDNSYTEAFF. Here the CDR3 DNA reads TGCGCCAGCAGCCAAGATAACAGTTACACTGAAGCTTTCTTT.

This chain uses TRBV5-1 with TRBJ2-3; no firm D call. CDR1 is SGHRS and CDR2 is YFSETQ in the germline V gene. CDR3 size: 13 residues. The ends were cut back, 3 bases at V and 5 bases at J, with 10 bases in the middle. The CDR3 spells CASSSNIIDTQYF. As DNA, the CDR3 is TGCGCCAGCAGCTCCAATATTATAGATACGCAGTATTTT.